The 11 T cell receptor beta chains below come from one sample, sequenced in a study of identical twins. TCRdb reprocessed the 5' RACE reads via MiXCR and lists one record per CDR3 protein. The table has roughly 700,000 distinct CDR3 sequences, around 8.6% seen once. The data also belong to a second study, concerning yellow fever vaccine responses in identical twins.

Material: PBMCs. The receptors shown here come from a woman between 18 and 29 years old in good health.

In its sample, this clonotype was seen many times. The V and J genes are TRBV7-9 and TRBJ2-7, with a tentative D call TRBD1 (5 bases). The CDR3 loop spans 13 amino acids. Between the trimmed V and J ends, which lost 5 bases and 7 bases, there was a span of 15 bases. CDR1 and CDR2 (germline): SEHNR, FQNEAQ (reference sequence). The CDR3 DNA sequence: TGTGCCAGCAGCCCACCGGAGTCAGGGGAGCAGTACTTC. This sequence encodes CASSPPESGEQYF.

This rearrangement joins TRBV20-1 to TRBJ2-3; D gene unclear. The germline V gene has CDR1 DFQATT and CDR2 SNEGSKA (reference sequence). The CDR3 spans 14 residues. V was shortened by 0 bases and J by 2 bases, with 9 bases between the two germline ends. The CDR3 protein is CSARDFRITDTQYF. DNA of the CDR3: TGCAGTGCTAGAGATTTCAGGATCACAGATACGCAGTATTTT.

This rearrangement joins TRBV28 to TRBJ2-3; D perhaps matches TRBD2 (5 bases). The ends were cut back, 2 bases at V and 0 bases at J, with 12 bases in the middle. The CDR3 has 16 residues. Germline CDR1 and CDR2: MDHEN and SYDVKM. CDR3 protein: CASSLQRTSSTDTQYF. As DNA, the CDR3 is TGTGCCAGCAGTTTACAGCGGACTTCTAGCACAGATACGCAGTATTTT.

The sample holds a few counts of this clonotype. The chain uses TRBV15 and TRBJ2-5; no firm D call. Trimming pared 1 base from V and 2 bases from J, leaving 14 bases between. Germline-derived CDR1 and CDR2 are LNHNV and YYDKDF (reference sequence). The CDR3 spans 16 residues. The CDR3, as DNA: TGTGCCACCAGCAGAGCCCAGGCTTGGGGTCAAGAGACCCAGTACTTC. Translation: CATSRAQAWGQETQYF.

V is TRBV4-1 and J is TRBJ1-4, with 9 bases that match TRBD1. Germline CDR1 MGHRA, CDR2 YSYEKL. The CDR3 runs 16 residues. V lost 0 bases to trimming and J lost 8 bases; unmatched junction nucleotides: 7. The CDR3 protein is CASSQDMGQGREKLFF. The CDR3 DNA sequence: TGCGCCAGCAGCCAAGATATGGGACAGGGAAGGGAAAAACTGTTTTTT.

The V and J genes are TRBV7-8 and TRBJ2-7; a possible D gene is TRBD2 (5 bases). Trimming took 1 base from V and 1 from J, leaving 11 bases between them. Germline V gene data show CDR1 as SGHVS and CDR2 as FQNEAQ. This CDR3 spans 15 amino acids. The CDR3, as DNA: TGTGCCAGCAGCTTAGAACTAGGAGCGTCCTACGAGCAGTACTTC. This translates into CASSLELGASYEQYF.

This clonotype occurred a few times. V usage is TRBV7-3 and J usage is TRBJ2-3, with 8 bases fitting TRBD2. Germline CDR1 SGHTA, CDR2 FQGTGA. The CDR3 runs to 18 residues. Losses at the gene ends were 0 bases for V and 0 bases for J; bases not matched to a gene: 8. The DNA of the CDR3 is TGTGCCAGCAGCTTAACGGCGGGGGGACATACTAGCACAGATACGCAGTATTTT. Translating it yields CASSLTAGGHTSTDTQYF.

V is TRBV5-5 and J is TRBJ2-1; weak D call: TRBD1 (5 bases). Trimming removed 8 bases from V and 0 bases from J, with 15 bases in between. CDR3 size: 15 residues. Germline CDR1 is SGHKS and CDR2 is YYEKEE (reference sequence). This CDR3 reads CARNSYRSSYNEQFF. The CDR3 DNA sequence: TGTGCCAGGAATTCATACAGGAGCTCCTACAATGAGCAGTTCTTC.

This clonotype was observed a few times. The chain uses TRBV6-5 and TRBJ2-1; TRBD1 agrees at 9 bases. The V segment lost 0 bases and the J segment 12 bases; nucleotides outside the gene matches: 15. CDR3 length: 17 amino acids. Germline loops: CDR1 MNHEY, CDR2 SVGAGI. Here the CDR3 reads CASSYSKGTGRGRGQFF. CDR3 bases: TGTGCCAGCAGTTACTCGAAGGGGACAGGGAGGGGACGGGGGCAGTTCTTC.

This clonotype was counted ten times or more. The chain couples TRBV12-3 or TRBV12-4 to TRBJ2-2, with 7 nucleotides matching TRBD2. V shed 1 base, J shed 5 bases, and the junction held 1 base outside the gene matches. This CDR3 is 14 amino acids long. The CDR3 DNA follows: TGTGCCAGCAGTTTAGTGGGGGGGACCGGGGAGCTGTTTTTT. Amino acid sequence: CASSLVGGTGELFF.

This clonotype was detected many times. The rearrangement links TRBV15 to TRBJ2-7, with TRBD1 matching 10 bases. The length of the CDR3 is 15 residues. The germline V gene encodes CDR1 LNHNV and CDR2 YYDKDF (reference sequence). V lost 0 bases, J lost 6 bases, and 5 bases stayed unmatched. As DNA, the CDR3 is TGTGCCACCAGCAGAGATGTACGACAGGGGGCCGAGCAGTACTTC. Protein: CATSRDVRQGAEQYF.